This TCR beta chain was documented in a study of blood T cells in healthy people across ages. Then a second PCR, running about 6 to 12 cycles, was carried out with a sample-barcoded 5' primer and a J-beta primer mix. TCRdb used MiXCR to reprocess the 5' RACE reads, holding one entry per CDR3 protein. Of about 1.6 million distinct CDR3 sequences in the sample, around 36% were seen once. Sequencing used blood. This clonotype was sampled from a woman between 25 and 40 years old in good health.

The CDR3 region is CSATQLAGGSDTQYF. The CDR3, as DNA: TGCAGTGCTACACAACTAGCGGGAGGGTCAGATACGCAGTATTTT. V and J are TRBV20-1 and TRBJ2-3, with 13 bases that match TRBD2. After removal of 4 bases from V and 4 bases from J, the junction contained 5 bases not matched to a gene. CDR1 is DFQATT and CDR2 is SNEGSKA in the germline V gene (reference sequence). The CDR3 spans 15 residues.